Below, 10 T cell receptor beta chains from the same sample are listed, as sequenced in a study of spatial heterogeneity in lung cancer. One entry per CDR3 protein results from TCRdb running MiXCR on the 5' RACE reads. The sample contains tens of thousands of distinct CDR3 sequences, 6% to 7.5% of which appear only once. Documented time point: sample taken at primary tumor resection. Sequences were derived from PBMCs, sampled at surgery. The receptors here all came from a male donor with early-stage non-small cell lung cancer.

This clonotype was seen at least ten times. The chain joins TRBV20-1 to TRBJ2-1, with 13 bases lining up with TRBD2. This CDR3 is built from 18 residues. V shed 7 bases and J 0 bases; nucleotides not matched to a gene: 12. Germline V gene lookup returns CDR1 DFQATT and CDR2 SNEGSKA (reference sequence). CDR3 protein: CSVIPGWTSGGSYNEQFF. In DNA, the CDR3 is TGCAGTGTCATTCCAGGGTGGACTAGCGGGGGCTCCTACAATGAGCAGTTCTTC.

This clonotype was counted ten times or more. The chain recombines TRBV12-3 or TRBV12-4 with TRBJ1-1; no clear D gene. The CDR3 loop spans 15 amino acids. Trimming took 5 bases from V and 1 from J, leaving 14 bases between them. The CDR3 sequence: CASSRTGVSNTEAFF. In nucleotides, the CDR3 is TGTGCCAGCAGTCGGACCGGGGTTTCGAACACTGAAGCTTTCTTT.

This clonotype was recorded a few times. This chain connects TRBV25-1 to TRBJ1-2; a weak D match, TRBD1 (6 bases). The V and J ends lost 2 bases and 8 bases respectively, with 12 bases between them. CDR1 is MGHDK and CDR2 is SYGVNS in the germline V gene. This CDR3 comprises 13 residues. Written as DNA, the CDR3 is TGTGCCAGCAGTGAAACCTCAGGGGTAGGCTACACCTTC. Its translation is CASSETSGVGYTF.

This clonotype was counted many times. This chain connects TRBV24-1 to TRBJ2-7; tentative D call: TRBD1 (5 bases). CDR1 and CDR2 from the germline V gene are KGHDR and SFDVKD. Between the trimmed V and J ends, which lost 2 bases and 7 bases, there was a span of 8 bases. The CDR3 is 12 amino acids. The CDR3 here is CATSDWGWEQYF. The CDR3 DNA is TGTGCCACCAGTGATTGGGGCTGGGAGCAGTACTTC.

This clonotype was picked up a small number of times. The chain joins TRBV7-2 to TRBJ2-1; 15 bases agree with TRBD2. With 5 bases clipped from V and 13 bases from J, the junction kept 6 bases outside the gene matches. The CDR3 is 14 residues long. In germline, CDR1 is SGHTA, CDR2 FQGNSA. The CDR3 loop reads CASSPGLAGGRQFF. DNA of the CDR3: TGTGCCAGCAGCCCCGGACTAGCGGGGGGGCGCCAGTTCTTC.

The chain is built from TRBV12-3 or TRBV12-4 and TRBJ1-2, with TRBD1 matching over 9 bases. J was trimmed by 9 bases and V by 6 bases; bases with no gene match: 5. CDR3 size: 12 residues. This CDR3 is CASSTGGDRYTF. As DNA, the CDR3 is TGTGCCAGCAGCACAGGGGGCGATCGCTACACCTTC.

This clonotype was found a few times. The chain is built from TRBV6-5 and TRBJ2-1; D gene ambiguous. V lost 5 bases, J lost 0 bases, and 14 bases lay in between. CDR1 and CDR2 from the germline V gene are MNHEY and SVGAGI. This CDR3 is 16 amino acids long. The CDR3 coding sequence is TGTGCCAGCAGTCGAGAAGGAGCAAACTCCTACAATGAGCAGTTCTTC. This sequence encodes CASSREGANSYNEQFF.

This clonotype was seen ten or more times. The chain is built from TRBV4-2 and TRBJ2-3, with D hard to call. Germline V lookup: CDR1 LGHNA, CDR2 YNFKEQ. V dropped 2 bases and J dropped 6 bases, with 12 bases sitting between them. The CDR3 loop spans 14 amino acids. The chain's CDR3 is CASSQKGPRDTQYF. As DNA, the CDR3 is TGTGCCAGCAGCCAAAAGGGTCCTCGGGATACGCAGTATTTT.

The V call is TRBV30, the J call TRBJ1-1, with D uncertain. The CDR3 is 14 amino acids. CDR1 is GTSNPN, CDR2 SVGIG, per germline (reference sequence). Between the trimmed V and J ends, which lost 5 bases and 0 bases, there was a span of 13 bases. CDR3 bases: TGTGCCTGGGCCCCGGGAACCGTGAACACTGAAGCTTTCTTT. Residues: CAWAPGTVNTEAFF.

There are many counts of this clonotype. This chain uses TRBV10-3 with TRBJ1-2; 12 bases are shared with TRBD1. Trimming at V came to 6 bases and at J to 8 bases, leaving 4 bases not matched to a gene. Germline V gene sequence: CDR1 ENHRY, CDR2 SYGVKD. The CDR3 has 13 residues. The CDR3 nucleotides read TGTGCCATCAGGGGGACAGGGGGCAGCGGCTACACCTTC. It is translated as CAIRGTGGSGYTF.